A single sample is the source of the 9 T cell receptor beta chains below, sequenced in a study of identical twins. MiXCR, run by TCRdb on the 5' RACE reads, gives a single entry per CDR3 protein. The table shows 1.5 million or so distinct CDR3 sequences, with around a third occurring only once. Sequencing used cord blood. The receptors stem from a newborn girl in good health.

This clonotype was seen a handful of times. The rearrangement joins TRBV6-1 to TRBJ1-5; D not resolved. V shed 7 bases and J shed 7 bases, with 17 bases lying between them. Germline V gene lookup returns CDR1 MNHNS and CDR2 SASEGT. This CDR3 spans 14 amino acids. The CDR3 sequence is CASISGQASQPQHF. The CDR3, as DNA: TGTGCCAGCATTTCTGGCCAGGCTAGCCAGCCCCAGCATTTT.

The V and J genes are TRBV20-1 and TRBJ1-6; 9 bases are shared with TRBD1. The J segment lost 7 bases and the V segment lost 3 bases, leaving 7 bases of the junction unmatched. The CDR3 has 15 amino acids. Germline V gives CDR1 DFQATT, CDR2 SNEGSKA (reference sequence). CDR3 amino acids: CSARLRGTGNSPLHF. As DNA, the CDR3 is TGCAGTGCTAGGTTGAGGGGGACAGGGAATTCACCCCTCCACTTT.

This clonotype appeared a few times. V usage is TRBV13 and J usage is TRBJ2-7; D is uncertain. Trimming stripped 4 bases from V and 1 base from J, with 11 bases between. CDR3 length: 14 amino acids. Germline CDR1 reads PRHDT; CDR2 reads FYEKMQ (reference sequence). The CDR3 sequence is CASSSVDTSYEQYF. CDR3 sequence (DNA): TGTGCCAGCAGCTCGGTTGACACGTCCTACGAGCAGTACTTC.

V usage is TRBV29-1 and J usage is TRBJ2-2; D gene unclear. V was clipped by 5 bases and J by 6 bases, with 7 bases between them. The germline V gene encodes CDR1 SQVTM and CDR2 ANQGSEA. This CDR3 is 11 amino acids long. The CDR3 is CSVSLAGELFF. As DNA, the CDR3 is TGCAGCGTTTCACTCGCCGGGGAGCTGTTTTTT.

Only a few counts were recorded for this clonotype. The V gene is TRBV20-1, the J gene TRBJ2-4, with no clear D. The V end was cut by 2 bases, the J end by 4 bases, with 6 bases between. Germline V lookup: CDR1 DFQATT, CDR2 SNEGSKA (reference sequence). The CDR3 contains 12 residues. The CDR3 is CSARRAKNIQYF. Written as DNA, the CDR3 is TGCAGTGCTAGAAGGGCAAAAAACATTCAGTACTTC.

With regard to this clonotype: Its ends do not fully match the called genes, so a read error is possible. This chain uses TRBV5-4 with TRBJ2-1; 9 bases agree with TRBD2. The CDR3 totals 17 residues. Germline V gene sequence: CDR1 SGHNT, CDR2 YYREEE (reference sequence). The DNA for the CDR3 is TGTGCCAGCAGCTCCCCTCTAGCGGGGAGCTCCTACGATGAGCAGTTCTTC. Translating it yields CASSSPLAGSSYDEQFF.

Points on this clonotype: A read error may be the cause here, since a much bigger clone is one base away. This chain uses TRBV29-1 with TRBJ2-1; 12 bases fit TRBD2. CDR3 size: 16 residues. Germline trimming cut 5 bases from V and 9 bases from J; bases unmatched to any gene: 14. The germline V gene has CDR1 SQVTM and CDR2 ANQGSEA. CDR3 in DNA: TGCAGCGTTACCAACCGACTAGCGGGAGCACGGAGTGAGCAGTTCTTC. Protein: CSVTNRLAGARSEQFF.

The V gene is TRBV20-1, the J gene TRBJ1-5; D remains ambiguous. CDR1 and CDR2 from the germline V gene are DFQATT and SNEGSKA (reference sequence). The CDR3 sequence is 14 residues long. Trimming cost V 0 bases and J 0 bases, with 6 bases left between them. For the CDR3, the DNA is TGCAGTGCTAGAGATGCGGATAGCAATCAGCCCCAGCATTTT. Protein sequence: CSARDADSNQPQHF.

This clonotype was seen only a few times. The chain couples TRBV15 to TRBJ2-3; no clear D gene. This CDR3 comprises 16 residues. V lost 0 bases to trimming and J lost 0 bases, with 10 bases between them. Germline V gene data show CDR1 as LNHNV and CDR2 as YYDKDF (reference sequence). CDR3: CATSRDLAFSTDTQYF. In DNA, the CDR3 is TGTGCCACCAGCAGAGATTTGGCCTTTAGCACAGATACGCAGTATTTT.